The TCR beta chain described here comes from a study of cytomegalovirus exposure and HLA in healthy donors. General study findings and limits: A later analysis reportedly found that, within productive TCRs, an Asian-associated ancestry cluster had fewer N-insertions than the mean observed across the approximately 700 donors. Some highly shared sequence variants likely arose as a pipeline artifact.

Use of 60 Vbeta and 13 Jbeta primers characterized the PCR. Data came from immunoSEQ multiplex PCR; TCRdb stores just in-frame clones and leaves some out. The sample lists some 150,000 clones, over 65% seen once, with 0.65% to 0.95% in the top ten. This clone was picked up a small number of times. As yet, its antigen is unknown. Trimming removed 7 bases at V and 2 bases at J, with 18 bases between. In germline, CDR1 is MDHEN, CDR2 SYDVKM. This CDR3 has 15 amino acids. Specimen: PBMCs. This TCR derives from a female donor in good health and CMV-seronegative. The V and J genes are TRBV28 and TRBJ2-7; D perhaps matches TRBD1 (5 bases). The CDR3 is CASKPTGRDPYEQYF. The CDR3 nucleotides read TGTGCCAGCAAGCCAACCGGCAGGGATCCCTACGAGCAGTACTTC.